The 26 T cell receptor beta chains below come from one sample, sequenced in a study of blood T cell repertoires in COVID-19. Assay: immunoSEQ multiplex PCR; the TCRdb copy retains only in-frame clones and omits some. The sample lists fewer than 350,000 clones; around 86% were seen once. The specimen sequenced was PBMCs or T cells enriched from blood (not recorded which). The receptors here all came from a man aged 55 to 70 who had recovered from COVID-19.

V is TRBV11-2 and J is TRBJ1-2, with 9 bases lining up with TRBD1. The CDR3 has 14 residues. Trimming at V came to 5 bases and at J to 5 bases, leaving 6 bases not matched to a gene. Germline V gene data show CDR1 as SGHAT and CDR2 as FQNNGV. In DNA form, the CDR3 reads TGTGCCAGCAGCCGGGACAGGGAATCGTATGGCTACACCTTC. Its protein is CASSRDRESYGYTF.

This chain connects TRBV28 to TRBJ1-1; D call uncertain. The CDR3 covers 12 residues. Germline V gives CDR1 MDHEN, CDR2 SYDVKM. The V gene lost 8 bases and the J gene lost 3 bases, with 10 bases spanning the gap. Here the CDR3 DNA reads TGTGCCAGCGCCCGGGGTTACACTGAAGCTTTCTTT. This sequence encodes CASARGYTEAFF.

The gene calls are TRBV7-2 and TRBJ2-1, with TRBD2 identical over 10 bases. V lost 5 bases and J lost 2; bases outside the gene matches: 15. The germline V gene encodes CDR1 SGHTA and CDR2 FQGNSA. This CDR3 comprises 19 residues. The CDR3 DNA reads TGTGCCAGCAGCCCGATCCCGCGAAAAGGACTAGCGGCCTACAATGAGCAGTTCTTC. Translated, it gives CASSPIPRKGLAAYNEQFF. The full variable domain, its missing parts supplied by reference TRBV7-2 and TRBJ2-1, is GAGVSQSPSNKVTEKGKDVELRCDPISGHTALYWYRQSLGQGLEFLIYFQGNSAPDKSGLPSDRFSAERTGGSVSTLTIQRTQQEDSAVYLCASSPIPRKGLAAYNEQFFGPGTRLTVL.

In DNA, the CDR3 is TGTGCCAGCTCACGATCGGCAGGGGCAGATACGCAGTATTTT. Residues: CASSRSAGADTQYF. The chain is built from TRBV18 and TRBJ2-3, with D perhaps matching TRBD1 (6 bases). The V and J ends lost 4 bases and 4 bases respectively, with 12 bases between them. CDR3 length: 14 amino acids. Germline-derived CDR1 and CDR2 are KGHSH and LQKENI. The whole variable domain, filled in from reference TRBV18 and TRBJ2-3, reads NAGVMQNPRHLVRRRGQEARLRCSPMKGHSHVYWYRQLPEEGLKFMVYLQKENIIDESGMPKERFSAEFPKEGPSILRIQQVVRGDSAAYFCASSRSAGADTQYFGPGTRLTVL.

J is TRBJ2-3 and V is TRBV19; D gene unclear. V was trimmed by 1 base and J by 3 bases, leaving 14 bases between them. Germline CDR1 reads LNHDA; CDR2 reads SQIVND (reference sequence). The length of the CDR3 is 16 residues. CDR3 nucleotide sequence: TGTGCCAGTAGTATAGTTCCGGAGTGGTCAACAGATACGCAGTATTTT. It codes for CASSIVPEWSTDTQYF.

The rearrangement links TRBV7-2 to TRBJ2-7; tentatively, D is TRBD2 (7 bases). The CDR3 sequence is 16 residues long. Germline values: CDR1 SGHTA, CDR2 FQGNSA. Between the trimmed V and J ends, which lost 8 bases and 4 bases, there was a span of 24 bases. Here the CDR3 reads CASGYFLGGGSYEQYF. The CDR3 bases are TGTGCCAGCGGCTACTTCCTTGGCGGGGGCAGTTACGAGCAGTACTTC.

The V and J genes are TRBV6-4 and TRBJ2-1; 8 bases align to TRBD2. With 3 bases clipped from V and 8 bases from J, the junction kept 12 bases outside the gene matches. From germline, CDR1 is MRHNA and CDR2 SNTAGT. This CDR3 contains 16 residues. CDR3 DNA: TGTGCCAGCAGTGAATCCGGGACTAGACCCGGAGATGAGCAGTTCTTC. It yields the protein CASSESGTRPGDEQFF.

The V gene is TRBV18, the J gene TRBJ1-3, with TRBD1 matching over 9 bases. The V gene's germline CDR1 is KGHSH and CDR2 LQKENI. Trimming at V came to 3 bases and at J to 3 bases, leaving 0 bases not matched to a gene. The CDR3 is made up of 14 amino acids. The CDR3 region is CASSPGQGGNTIYF. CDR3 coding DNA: TGTGCCAGCTCACCGGGACAGGGTGGAAACACCATATATTTT.

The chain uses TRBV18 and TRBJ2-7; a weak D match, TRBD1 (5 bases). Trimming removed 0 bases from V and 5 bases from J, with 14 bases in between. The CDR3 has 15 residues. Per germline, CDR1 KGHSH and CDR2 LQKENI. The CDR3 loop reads CASSPPRQGVNEQYF. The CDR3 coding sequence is TGTGCCAGCTCACCACCCCGCCAGGGTGTTAACGAGCAGTACTTC.

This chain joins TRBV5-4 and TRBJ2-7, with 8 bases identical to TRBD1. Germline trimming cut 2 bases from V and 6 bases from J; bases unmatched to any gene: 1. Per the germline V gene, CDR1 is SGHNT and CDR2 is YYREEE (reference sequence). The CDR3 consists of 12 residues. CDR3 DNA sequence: TGTGCCAGCAGCTTTGGGACAGGCGAGCAGTACTTC. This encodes CASSFGTGEQYF.

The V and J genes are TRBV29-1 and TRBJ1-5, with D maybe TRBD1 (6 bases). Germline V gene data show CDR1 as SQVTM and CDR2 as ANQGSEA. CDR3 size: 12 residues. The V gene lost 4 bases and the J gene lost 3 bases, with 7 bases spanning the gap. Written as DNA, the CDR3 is TGCAGCGTTGCGGGACACAATCAGCCCCAGCATTTT. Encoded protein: CSVAGHNQPQHF.

The CDR3: CSVGLGVGRSDTQYF. CDR3 sequence (DNA): TGCAGCGTTGGGTTAGGGGTTGGGAGGTCAGATACGCAGTATTTT. The chain links TRBV29-1 to TRBJ2-3; D is possibly TRBD2 (6 bases). The CDR3 length is 15 residues. The germline V gene encodes CDR1 SQVTM and CDR2 ANQGSEA. V lost 4 bases and J 4 bases, leaving 18 bases between the germline ends.

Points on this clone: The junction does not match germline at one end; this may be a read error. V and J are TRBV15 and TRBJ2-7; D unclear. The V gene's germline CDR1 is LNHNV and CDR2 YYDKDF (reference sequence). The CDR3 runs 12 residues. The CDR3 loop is CATSRGAYEKYF. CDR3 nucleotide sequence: TGTGCCACCAGCAGAGGGGCTTACGAGAAGTACTTC.

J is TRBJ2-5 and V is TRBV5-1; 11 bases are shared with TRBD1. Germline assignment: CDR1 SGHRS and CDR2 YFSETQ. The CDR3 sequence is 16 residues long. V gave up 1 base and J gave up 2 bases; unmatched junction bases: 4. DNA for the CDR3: TGCGCCAGCAGCTTGCCCCGGGACAGGGGGCAAGAGACCCAGTACTTC. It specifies CASSLPRDRGQETQYF.

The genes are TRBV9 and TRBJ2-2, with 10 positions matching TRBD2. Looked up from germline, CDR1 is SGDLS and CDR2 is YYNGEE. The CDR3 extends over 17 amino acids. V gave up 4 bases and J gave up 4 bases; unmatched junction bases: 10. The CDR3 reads CASSPGQGLASTGELFF. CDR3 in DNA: TGTGCCAGCAGCCCAGGGCAGGGACTAGCGAGCACCGGGGAGCTGTTTTTT.

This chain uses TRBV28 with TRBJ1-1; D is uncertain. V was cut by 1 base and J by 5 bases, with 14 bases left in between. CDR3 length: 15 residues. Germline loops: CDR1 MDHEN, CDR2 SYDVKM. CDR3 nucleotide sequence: TGTGCCAGCAGTTTATTGGCCCAGGTTGGAACTGAAGCTTTCTTT. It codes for CASSLLAQVGTEAFF.

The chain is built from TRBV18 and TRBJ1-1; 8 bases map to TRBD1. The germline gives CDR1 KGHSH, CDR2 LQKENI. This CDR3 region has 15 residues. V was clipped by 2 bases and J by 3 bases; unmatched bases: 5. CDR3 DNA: TGTGCCAGCTCACCAGGACAGGGTGCGGACACTGAAGCTTTCTTT. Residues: CASSPGQGADTEAFF. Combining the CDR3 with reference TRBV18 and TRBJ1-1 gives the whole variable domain NAGVMQNPRHLVRRRGQEARLRCSPMKGHSHVYWYRQLPEEGLKFMVYLQKENIIDESGMPKERFSAEFPKEGPSILRIQQVVRGDSAAYFCASSPGQGADTEAFFGQGTRLTVV.

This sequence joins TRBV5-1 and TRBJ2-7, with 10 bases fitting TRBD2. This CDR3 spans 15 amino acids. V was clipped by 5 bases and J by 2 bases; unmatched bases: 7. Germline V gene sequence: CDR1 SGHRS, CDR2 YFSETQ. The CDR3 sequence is CASSFGLADAYEQYF. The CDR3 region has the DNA TGCGCCAGCAGTTTTGGACTAGCGGACGCCTACGAGCAGTACTTC.

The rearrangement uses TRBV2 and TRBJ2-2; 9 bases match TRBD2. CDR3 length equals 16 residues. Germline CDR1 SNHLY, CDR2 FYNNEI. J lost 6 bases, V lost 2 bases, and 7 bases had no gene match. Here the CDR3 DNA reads TGTGCCAGCAGTGAAAATAGCGGGAGTCTAGCCGGGGAGCTGTTTTTT. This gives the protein CASSENSGSLAGELFF.

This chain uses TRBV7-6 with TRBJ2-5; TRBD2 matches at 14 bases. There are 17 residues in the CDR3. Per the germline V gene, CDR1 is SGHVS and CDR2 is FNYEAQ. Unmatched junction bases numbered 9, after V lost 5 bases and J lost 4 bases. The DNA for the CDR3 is TGTGCCAGCAGCCCCGCCCCCGGACTAGCGGGAGGAGAGACCCAGTACTTC. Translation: CASSPAPGLAGGETQYF.

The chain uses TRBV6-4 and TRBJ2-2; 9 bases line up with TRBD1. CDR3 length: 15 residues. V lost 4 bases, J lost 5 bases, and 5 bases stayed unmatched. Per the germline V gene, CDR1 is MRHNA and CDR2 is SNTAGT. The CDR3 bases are TGTGCCAGCAGTGGTGGGACAGGGAGGACCGGGGAGCTGTTTTTT. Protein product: CASSGGTGRTGELFF.

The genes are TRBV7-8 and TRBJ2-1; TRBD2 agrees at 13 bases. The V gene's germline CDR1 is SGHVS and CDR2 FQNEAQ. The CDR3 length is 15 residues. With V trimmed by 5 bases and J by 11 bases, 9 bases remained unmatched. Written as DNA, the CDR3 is TGTGCCAGCAGCCACAACCCCGGGACTAGCGGGAAGCAGTTCTTC. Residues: CASSHNPGTSGKQFF.

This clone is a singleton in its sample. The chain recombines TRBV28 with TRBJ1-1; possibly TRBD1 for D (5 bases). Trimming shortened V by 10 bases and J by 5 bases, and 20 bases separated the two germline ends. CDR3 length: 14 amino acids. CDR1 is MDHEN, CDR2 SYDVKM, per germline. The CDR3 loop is CATTFPQGGTEAFF. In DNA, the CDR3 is TGTGCCACCACCTTCCCCCAGGGTGGGACTGAAGCTTTCTTT.

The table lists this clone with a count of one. The CDR3 spells CASSSAGTSEETQYF. The CDR3 DNA sequence: TGCGCCAGCAGCAGCGCCGGGACTAGCGAAGAGACCCAGTACTTC. The chain links TRBV5-1 to TRBJ2-5; 10 bases agree with TRBD2. Germline-derived CDR1 and CDR2 are SGHRS and YFSETQ. The CDR3 covers 15 residues. V was clipped by 4 bases and J by 3 bases; unmatched bases: 6.

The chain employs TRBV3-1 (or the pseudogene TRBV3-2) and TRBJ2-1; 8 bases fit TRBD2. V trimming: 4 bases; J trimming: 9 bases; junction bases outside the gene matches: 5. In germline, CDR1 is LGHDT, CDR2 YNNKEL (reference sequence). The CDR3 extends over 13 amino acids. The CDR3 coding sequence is TGTGCCAGCAGCCCCCTTAGCGGGATTGAGCAGTTCTTC. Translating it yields CASSPLSGIEQFF.

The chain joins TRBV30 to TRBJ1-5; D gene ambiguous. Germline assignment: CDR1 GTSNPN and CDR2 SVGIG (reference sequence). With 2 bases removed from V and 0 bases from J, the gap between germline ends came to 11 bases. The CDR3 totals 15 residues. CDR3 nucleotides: TGTGCCTGGAGTACCGACGGAGCTAGCAATCAGCCCCAGCATTTT. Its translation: CAWSTDGASNQPQHF.